The clone carrying this T cell receptor beta chain appeared a few times. CDR3 length equals 13 residues. V dropped 5 bases and J dropped 4 bases, with 11 bases sitting between them. From germline, CDR1 is SQVTM and CDR2 ANQGSEA. This record comes from a study of blood T cell repertoires in COVID-19. Generated by immunoSEQ multiplex PCR, the TCRdb table keeps only in-frame clones and is missing some. The sample holds 75,000 to 90,000 clones, roughly 80% seen once. The TCR was taken from a man older than 75 with active or convalescent COVID-19. Sequenced: peripheral blood. The rearrangement joins TRBV29-1 to TRBJ2-2; no clear D gene. The CDR3 DNA sequence: TGCAGCGTTACCGCGACGGGCACCGGGGAGCTGTTTTTT. Translation gives CSVTATGTGELFF.